Shown below are 21 T cell receptor beta chains from a single sample sequenced in a study of Graves' ophthalmopathy and Graves' hyperthyroidism. RNA served as the template for amplifying TCR beta CDR3 regions. In the first round, RT-PCR was carried out with HTBI primers, and a multiplex PCR formed the second round. TCRdb redid the calling of the multiplex PCR reads with MiXCR, one entry per CDR3 protein. The sample holds some 750,000 distinct CDR3 sequences, 40% seen once. Sample: peripheral blood. These receptors were collected from an adult man with Graves' ophthalmopathy.

The chain couples TRBV20-1 to TRBJ1-1, with D perhaps TRBD1 (5 bases). This CDR3 is 15 amino acids long. Germline V gives CDR1 DFQATT, CDR2 SNEGSKA (reference sequence). Trimming pared 3 bases from V and 1 base from J, leaving 15 bases between. The CDR3 DNA follows: TGCAGTGCTAGTGAGGGGTATCAGGGGAACACTGAAGCTTTCTTT. It is translated as CSASEGYQGNTEAFF.

This clonotype was found a few times. The chain uses TRBV7-9 and TRBJ1-2; D is ambiguous. Between the trimmed V and J ends, which lost 10 bases and 0 bases, there was a span of 12 bases. This CDR3 contains 13 residues. Per germline, CDR1 SEHNR and CDR2 FQNEAQ (reference sequence). CDR3 amino acids: CAIYTSANYGYTF. The CDR3 DNA sequence: TGTGCCATATATACTTCAGCTAACTATGGCTACACCTTC.

The chain has TRBV25-1 and TRBJ2-2, with D maybe TRBD1 (5 bases). The CDR3 contains 18 residues. The V gene's germline CDR1 is MGHDK and CDR2 SYGVNS. Trimming removed 9 bases at V and 5 bases at J, with 28 bases between. CDR3 in DNA: TGTGCCAGTAGTATCCTTCCTCCGGGCCAGGGTCTTACCGGGGAGCTGTTTTTT. Its translation is CASSILPPGQGLTGELFF.

On this clonotype: Mismatch with germline at one junction end may stem from a read error. V gene TRBV2 combines with J gene TRBJ2-5; the match to TRBD2 covers 7 bases. Germline V gene lookup returns CDR1 SNHLY and CDR2 FYNNEI. The CDR3 has 12 residues. In DNA form, the CDR3 reads TGTGCCGGCAGACTAGCCCAAGAGACCCAGTACTTC. Its translation: CAGRLAQETQYF.

The V and J genes are TRBV25-1 and TRBJ2-2, with 15 bases that match TRBD2. Looked up from germline, CDR1 is MGHDK and CDR2 is SYGVNS. The junction had 7 bases not matched to a gene; V was cut back by 5 bases and J by 0 bases. CDR3 length equals 19 residues. CDR3 residues: CASSSPGLAGGANTGELFF. DNA of the CDR3: TGTGCCAGCAGTTCACCGGGACTAGCGGGAGGCGCGAACACCGGGGAGCTGTTTTTT.

The gene calls are TRBV7-9 and TRBJ2-2; D is uncertain. Trimming removed 2 bases from V and 6 bases from J, with 7 bases in between. Looked up from germline, CDR1 is SEHNR and CDR2 is FQNEAQ (reference sequence). This CDR3 is 13 amino acids long. CDR3 sequence (DNA): TGTGCCAGCAGCTTAAAAATAGCCGGGGAGCTGTTTTTT. It encodes CASSLKIAGELFF.

This clonotype was counted ten times or more. The V gene is TRBV10-3, the J gene TRBJ1-2; a weak D match, TRBD1 (5 bases). In germline, CDR1 is ENHRY, CDR2 SYGVKD. V lost 0 bases and J lost 7, with 12 bases in between. The CDR3 has 14 amino acids. CDR3 region: CAISESGGTSGYTF. In nucleotides, the CDR3 is TGTGCCATCAGTGAGTCTGGAGGGACGAGTGGCTACACCTTC.

This clonotype was detected many times. This chain connects TRBV7-3 to TRBJ2-7; D might be TRBD1 (6 bases). Germline V gene data show CDR1 as SGHTA and CDR2 as FQGTGA. The CDR3 spans 14 residues. V was trimmed by 5 bases and J by 5 bases, leaving 16 bases between them. The DNA for the CDR3 is TGTGCCAGCAGCCACAGGGTGGATCCCCACGAGCAGTACTTC. Amino acid sequence: CASSHRVDPHEQYF.

The table lists this clonotype with many counts. The J gene is TRBJ2-5, the V gene TRBV9, with unresolved D. This CDR3 comprises 14 residues. CDR1 and CDR2 from the germline V gene are SGDLS and YYNGEE. V gave up 3 bases and J gave up 4 bases, with 13 bases separating them. The CDR3 loop is CASSGGSGTETQYF. The CDR3 nucleotides are TGTGCCAGCAGCGGGGGATCGGGTACAGAGACCCAGTACTTC.

The chain carries TRBV20-1 and TRBJ2-7, with 8 bases matching TRBD2. This CDR3 is 14 amino acids long. Germline V gives CDR1 DFQATT, CDR2 SNEGSKA (reference sequence). The ends lost 3 bases at V and 2 bases at J; junction bases unmatched: 6. In DNA form, the CDR3 reads TGCAGTGCTAGTGGACGGGGGGGCCCCTACGAGCAGTACTTC. It codes for CSASGRGGPYEQYF.

The chain is built from TRBV9 and TRBJ1-3, with D unclear. CDR3 length: 16 residues. Trimming cost V 5 bases and J 2 bases, with 17 bases left between them. Germline V gene sequence: CDR1 SGDLS, CDR2 YYNGEE. DNA of the CDR3: TGTGCCAGCAGTTACTTGGACGTCACCCCTGGAAACACCATATATTTT. Its translation is CASSYLDVTPGNTIYF.

In its sample, this clonotype was seen many times. The chain couples TRBV20-1 to TRBJ1-1; maybe TRBD1 (6 bases). The CDR3 loop spans 16 amino acids. Looked up from germline, CDR1 is DFQATT and CDR2 is SNEGSKA (reference sequence). The V end was cut by 6 bases, the J end by 0 bases, with 20 bases between. The CDR3: CSAQPPQGGMNTEAFF. CDR3 coding DNA: TGCAGTGCCCAGCCGCCACAGGGAGGAATGAACACTGAAGCTTTCTTT.

As concerns this clonotype: A much larger clone is a single base away; this may be a read error. This chain links TRBV12-3 or TRBV12-4 with TRBJ1-2; TRBD1 agrees at 8 bases. This CDR3 comprises 13 residues. CDR3 amino acids: CAGRTGQGSGYTF. CDR3 DNA sequence: TGTGCCGGCAGGACCGGACAGGGCTCAGGCTACACCTTC.

V usage is TRBV29-1 and J usage is TRBJ2-7; D gene unclear. The CDR3 length is 15 residues. V lost 2 bases to trimming and J lost 9 bases, with 23 bases between them. CDR1 is SQVTM, CDR2 ANQGSEA, per germline. In nucleotides, the CDR3 is TGCAGCGTTGAACGATGGGCTAGTAGCACAGATACGCAGTACTTC. Residues: CSVERWASSTDTQYF.

Many counts were recorded for this clonotype. This sequence joins TRBV7-6 and TRBJ1-1, with D possibly matching TRBD1 (5 bases). CDR3 size: 16 residues. Trimming took 5 bases from V and 0 from J, leaving 16 bases between them. The germline CDR1 and CDR2 sequences are SGHVS and FNYEAQ. This CDR3 is CASSNMGTAMNTEAFF. CDR3 sequence (DNA): TGTGCCAGCAGCAATATGGGGACGGCAATGAACACTGAAGCTTTCTTT.

This clonotype was picked up many times. CDR3 region: CASNTHRESNQPQHF. CDR3 in DNA: TGTGCCAGCAATACGCACAGGGAGAGCAATCAGCCCCAGCATTTT. J is TRBJ1-5 and V is TRBV2; weak D call: TRBD1 (6 bases). V was cut by 7 bases and J by 1 base, with 14 bases left in between. Germline V gene sequence: CDR1 SNHLY, CDR2 FYNNEI. This CDR3 has 15 residues.

The rearrangement links TRBV11-2 to TRBJ2-7; TRBD1 agrees at 12 bases. This CDR3 has 16 amino acids. The J segment lost 4 bases and the V segment lost 5 bases, leaving 9 bases of the junction unmatched. The germline V gene encodes CDR1 SGHAT and CDR2 FQNNGV. The CDR3 spells CASSQEGTGGFYEQYF. The CDR3 DNA is TGTGCCAGCAGCCAAGAAGGGACAGGGGGCTTTTACGAGCAGTACTTC. Variable domain in full (rest from reference TRBV11-2 and TRBJ2-7): EAGVAQSPRYKIIEKRQSVAFWCNPISGHATLYWYQQILGQGPKLLIQFQNNGVVDDSQLPKDRFSAERLKGVDSTLKIQPAKLEDSAVYLCASSQEGTGGFYEQYFGPGTRLTVT.

This clonotype was counted ten times or more. Here the CDR3 DNA reads TGCAGTGCTAGTTTCGCGGTGGGCACTGAAGCTTTCTTT. Translating gives CSASFAVGTEAFF. The chain carries TRBV20-1 and TRBJ1-1, with D unresolved. Germline lookup yields CDR1 DFQATT and CDR2 SNEGSKA (reference sequence). Trimming pared 3 bases from V and 4 bases from J, leaving 12 bases between. CDR3 length: 13 amino acids.

This clonotype was detected once. The junction differs from germline at one of its ends, possibly a read error. The rearrangement links TRBV11-2 to TRBJ1-3; D gene uncertain. This CDR3 contains 14 residues. The germline V gene has CDR1 SGHAT and CDR2 FQNNGV. DNA of the CDR3: TGTGCCAGCAGCTTTGGACCCAAGGGAAACACCATATACTTT. It yields the protein CASSFGPKGNTIYF. Variable domain in full (rest from reference TRBV11-2 and TRBJ1-3): EAGVAQSPRYKIIEKRQSVAFWCNPISGHATLYWYQQILGQGPKLLIQFQNNGVVDDSQLPKDRFSAERLKGVDSTLKIQPAKLEDSAVYLCASSFGPKGNTIYFGEGSWLTVV.

There are many counts of this clonotype. The chain is built from TRBV7-9 and TRBJ1-2; D perhaps matches TRBD1 (6 bases). The CDR3 spans 16 residues. V was trimmed by 5 bases and J by 1 base, leaving 17 bases between them. CDR1 is SEHNR, CDR2 FQNEAQ, per germline (reference sequence). The CDR3 protein is CASSPDGGAGNYGYTF. CDR3 coding DNA: TGTGCCAGCAGCCCAGACGGGGGGGCGGGTAACTATGGCTACACCTTC. Full variable domain (missing parts from reference TRBV7-9 and TRBJ1-2): DTGVSQNPRHKITKRGQNVTFRCDPISEHNRLYWYRQTLGQGPEFLTYFQNEAQLEKSRLLSDRFSAERPKGSFSTLEIQRTEQGDSAMYLCASSPDGGAGNYGYTFGSGTRLTVV.

The sample holds a few counts of this clonotype. This chain uses TRBV7-8 with TRBJ2-2, with 12 bases fitting TRBD2. Per the germline V gene, CDR1 is SGHVS and CDR2 is FQNEAQ. The length of the CDR3 is 17 residues. The V segment lost 3 bases and the J segment 9 bases; nucleotides outside the gene matches: 11. The CDR3 bases are TGTGCCAGCAGCTTGAAAGTGCTAGCGGGAGGGCCAAGGGAGCTGTTTTTT. Translation gives CASSLKVLAGGPRELFF.